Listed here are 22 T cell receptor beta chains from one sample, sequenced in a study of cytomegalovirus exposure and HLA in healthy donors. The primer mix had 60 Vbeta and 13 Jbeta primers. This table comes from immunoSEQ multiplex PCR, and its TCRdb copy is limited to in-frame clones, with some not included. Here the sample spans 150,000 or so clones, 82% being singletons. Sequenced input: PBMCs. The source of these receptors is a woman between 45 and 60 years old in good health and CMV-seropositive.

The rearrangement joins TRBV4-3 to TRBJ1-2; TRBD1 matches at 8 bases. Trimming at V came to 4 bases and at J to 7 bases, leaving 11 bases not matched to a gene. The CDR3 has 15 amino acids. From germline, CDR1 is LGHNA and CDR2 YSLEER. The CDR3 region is CASSLYQTGGRGYTF. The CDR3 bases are TGCGCCAGCAGCCTTTACCAAACAGGGGGTCGTGGCTACACCTTC.

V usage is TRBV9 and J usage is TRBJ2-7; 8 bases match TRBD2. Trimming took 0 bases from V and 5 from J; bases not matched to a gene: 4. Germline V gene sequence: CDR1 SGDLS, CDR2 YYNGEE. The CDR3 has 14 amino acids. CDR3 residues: CASSVEWRGDEQYF. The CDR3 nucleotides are TGTGCCAGCAGCGTAGAGTGGCGGGGGGACGAGCAGTACTTC. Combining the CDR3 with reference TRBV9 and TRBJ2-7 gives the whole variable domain DSGVTQTPKHLITATGQRVTLRCSPRSGDLSVYWYQQSLDQGLQFLIQYYNGEERAKGNILERFSAQQFPDLHSELNLSSLELGDSALYFCASSVEWRGDEQYFGPGTRLTVT.

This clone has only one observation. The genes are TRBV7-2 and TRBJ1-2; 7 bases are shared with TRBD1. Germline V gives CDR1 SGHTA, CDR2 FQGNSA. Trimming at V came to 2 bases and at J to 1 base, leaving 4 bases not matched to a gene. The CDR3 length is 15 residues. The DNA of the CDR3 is TGTGCCAGCAGCTTATTAACAGGGGATAACTATGGCTACACCTTC. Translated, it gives CASSLLTGDNYGYTF.

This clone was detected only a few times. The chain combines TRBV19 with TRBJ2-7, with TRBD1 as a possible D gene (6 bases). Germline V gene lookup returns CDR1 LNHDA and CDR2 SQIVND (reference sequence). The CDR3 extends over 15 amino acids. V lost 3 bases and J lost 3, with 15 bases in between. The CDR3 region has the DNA TGTGCCAGTAGTATGGGGCAGGGGCTGTTCTACGAGCAGTACTTC. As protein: CASSMGQGLFYEQYF.

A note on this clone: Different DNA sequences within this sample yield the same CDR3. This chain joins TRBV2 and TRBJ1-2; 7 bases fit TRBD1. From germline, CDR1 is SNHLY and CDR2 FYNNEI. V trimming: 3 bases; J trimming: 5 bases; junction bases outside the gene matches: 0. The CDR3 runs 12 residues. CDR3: CASSDRGYGYTF. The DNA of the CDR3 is TGTGCCAGCAGTGACAGGGGGTATGGCTACACCTTC.

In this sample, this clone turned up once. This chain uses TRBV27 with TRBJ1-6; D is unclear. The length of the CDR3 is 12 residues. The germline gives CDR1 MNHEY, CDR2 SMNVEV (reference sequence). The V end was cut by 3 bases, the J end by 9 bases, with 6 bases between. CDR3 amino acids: CASSFTGSPLHF. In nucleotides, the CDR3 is TGTGCCAGCAGTTTTACCGGTTCACCCCTCCACTTT.

The CDR3 region is CASSISGWGGANVLTF. The CDR3 DNA reads TGTGCCAGTAGTATTTCCGGTTGGGGCGGGGCCAACGTCCTGACTTTC. The chain joins TRBV19 to TRBJ2-6; a possible D gene is TRBD1 (5 bases). V was cut by 3 bases and J by 4 bases, with 13 bases left in between. The CDR3 has 16 amino acids. Germline V CDR1 and CDR2: LNHDA, SQIVND (reference sequence).

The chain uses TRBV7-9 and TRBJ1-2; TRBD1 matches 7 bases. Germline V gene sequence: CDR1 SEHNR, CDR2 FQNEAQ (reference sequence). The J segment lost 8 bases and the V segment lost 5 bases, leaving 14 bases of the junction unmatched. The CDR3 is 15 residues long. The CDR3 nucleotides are TGTGCCAGCAGCAGACAGACAGGGAAGGGCTCCGGCTACACCTTC. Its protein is CASSRQTGKGSGYTF.

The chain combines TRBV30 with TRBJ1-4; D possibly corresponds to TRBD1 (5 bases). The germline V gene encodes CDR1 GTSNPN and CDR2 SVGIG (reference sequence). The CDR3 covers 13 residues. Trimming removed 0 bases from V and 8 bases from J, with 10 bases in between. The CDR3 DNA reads TGTGCCTGGAGTGTACGCAGGGAAGAAAAACTGTTTTTT. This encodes CAWSVRREEKLFF. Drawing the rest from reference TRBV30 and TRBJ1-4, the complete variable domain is SQTIHQWPATLVQPVGSPLSLECTVEGTSNPNLYWYRQAAGRGLQLLFYSVGIGQISSEVPQNLSASRPQDRQFILSSKKLLLSDSGFYLCAWSVRREEKLFFGSGTQLSVL.

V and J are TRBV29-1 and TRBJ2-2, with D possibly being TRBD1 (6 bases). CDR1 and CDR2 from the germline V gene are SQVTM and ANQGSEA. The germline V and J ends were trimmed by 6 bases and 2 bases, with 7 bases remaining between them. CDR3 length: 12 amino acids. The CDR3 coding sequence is TGCAGCGTGGGGGCCAACACCGGGGAGCTGTTTTTT. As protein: CSVGANTGELFF.

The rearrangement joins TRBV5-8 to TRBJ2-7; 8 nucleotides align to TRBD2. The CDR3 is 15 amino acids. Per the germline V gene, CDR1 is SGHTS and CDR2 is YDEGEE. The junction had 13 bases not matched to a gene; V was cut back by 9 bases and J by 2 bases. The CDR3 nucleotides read TGTGCCACGACCACACGGGGGGGCAAAACCTACGAGCAGTACTTC. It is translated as CATTTRGGKTYEQYF.

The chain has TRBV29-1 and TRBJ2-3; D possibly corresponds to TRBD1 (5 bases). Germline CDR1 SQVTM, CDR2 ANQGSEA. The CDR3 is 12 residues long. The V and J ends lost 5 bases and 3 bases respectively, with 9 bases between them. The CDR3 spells CSVQGWTDTQYF. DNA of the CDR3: TGCAGCGTTCAGGGTTGGACAGATACGCAGTATTTT.

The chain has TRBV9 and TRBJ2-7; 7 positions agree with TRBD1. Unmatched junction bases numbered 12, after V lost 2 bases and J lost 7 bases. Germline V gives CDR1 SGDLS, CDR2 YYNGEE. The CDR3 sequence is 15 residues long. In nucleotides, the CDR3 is TGTGCCAGCAGCGTTTCCGACAGGGCTTCGGAGGAGCAGTACTTC. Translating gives CASSVSDRASEEQYF.

CDR3 region: CATSLYRAYEQYF. The DNA for the CDR3 is TGTGCCACCAGCTTGTACAGGGCCTACGAGCAGTACTTC. The chain joins TRBV15 to TRBJ2-7, with D perhaps matching TRBD1 (6 bases). Germline values: CDR1 LNHNV, CDR2 YYDKDF (reference sequence). The CDR3 is 13 residues long. Trimming took 5 bases from V and 2 from J, leaving 10 bases between them. Combining the CDR3 with reference TRBV15 and TRBJ2-7 gives the whole variable domain DAMVIQNPRYQVTQFGKPVTLSCSQTLNHNVMYWYQQKSSQAPKLLFHYYDKDFNNEADTPDNFQSRRPNTSFCFLDIRSPGLGDTAMYLCATSLYRAYEQYFGPGTRLTVT.

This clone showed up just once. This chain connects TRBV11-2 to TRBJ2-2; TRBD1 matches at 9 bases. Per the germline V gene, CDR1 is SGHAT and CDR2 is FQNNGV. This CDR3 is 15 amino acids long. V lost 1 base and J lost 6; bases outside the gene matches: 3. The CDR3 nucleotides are TGTGCCAGCAGCTTAGGGGACAGGGATTCCGGGGAGCTGTTTTTT. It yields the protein CASSLGDRDSGELFF.

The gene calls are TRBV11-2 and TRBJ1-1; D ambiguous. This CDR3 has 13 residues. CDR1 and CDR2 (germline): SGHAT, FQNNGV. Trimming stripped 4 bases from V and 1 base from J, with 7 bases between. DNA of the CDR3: TGTGCCAGCAGCTACTCGAGGAACACTGAAGCTTTCTTT. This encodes CASSYSRNTEAFF. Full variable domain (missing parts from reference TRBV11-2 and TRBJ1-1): EAGVAQSPRYKIIEKRQSVAFWCNPISGHATLYWYQQILGQGPKLLIQFQNNGVVDDSQLPKDRFSAERLKGVDSTLKIQPAKLEDSAVYLCASSYSRNTEAFFGQGTRLTVV.

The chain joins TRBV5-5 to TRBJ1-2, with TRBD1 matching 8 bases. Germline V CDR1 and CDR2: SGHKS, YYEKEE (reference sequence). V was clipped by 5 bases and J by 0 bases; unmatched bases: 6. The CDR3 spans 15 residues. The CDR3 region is CASRPTGATNYGYTF. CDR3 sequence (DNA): TGTGCCAGCAGGCCGACAGGGGCCACTAACTATGGCTACACCTTC.

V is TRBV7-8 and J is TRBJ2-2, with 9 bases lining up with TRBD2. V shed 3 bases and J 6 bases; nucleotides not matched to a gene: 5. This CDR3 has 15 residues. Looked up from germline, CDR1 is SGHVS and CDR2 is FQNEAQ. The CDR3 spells CASSFGLANPGELFF. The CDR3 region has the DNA TGTGCCAGCAGCTTCGGACTAGCGAATCCCGGGGAGCTGTTTTTT.

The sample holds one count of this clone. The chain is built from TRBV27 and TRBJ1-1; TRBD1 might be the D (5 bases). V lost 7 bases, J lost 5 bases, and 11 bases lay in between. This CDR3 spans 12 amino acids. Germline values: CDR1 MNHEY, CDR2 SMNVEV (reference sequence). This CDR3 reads CASKGKGTEAFF. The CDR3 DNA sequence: TGTGCCAGCAAGGGGAAGGGGACTGAAGCTTTCTTT.

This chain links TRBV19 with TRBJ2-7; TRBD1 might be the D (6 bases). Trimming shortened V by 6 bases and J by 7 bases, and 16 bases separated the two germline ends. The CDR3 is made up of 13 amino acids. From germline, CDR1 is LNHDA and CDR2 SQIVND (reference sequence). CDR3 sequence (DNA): TGTGCCAGTAGACAGGGTCCGTTTGGAGAGCAGTACTTC. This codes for CASRQGPFGEQYF.

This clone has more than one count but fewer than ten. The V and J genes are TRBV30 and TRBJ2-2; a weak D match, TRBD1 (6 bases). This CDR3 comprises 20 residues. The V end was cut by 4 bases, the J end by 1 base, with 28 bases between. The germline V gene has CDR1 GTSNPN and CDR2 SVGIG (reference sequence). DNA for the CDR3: TGTGCCTGGAATCCTGAACCCGATAGGGGGATCGTGATGAACACCGGGGAGCTGTTTTTT. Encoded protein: CAWNPEPDRGIVMNTGELFF. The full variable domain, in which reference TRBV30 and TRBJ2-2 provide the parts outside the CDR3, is SQTIHQWPATLVQPVGSPLSLECTVEGTSNPNLYWYRQAAGRGLQLLFYSVGIGQISSEVPQNLSASRPQDRQFILSSKKLLLSDSGFYLCAWNPEPDRGIVMNTGELFFGEGSRLTVL.

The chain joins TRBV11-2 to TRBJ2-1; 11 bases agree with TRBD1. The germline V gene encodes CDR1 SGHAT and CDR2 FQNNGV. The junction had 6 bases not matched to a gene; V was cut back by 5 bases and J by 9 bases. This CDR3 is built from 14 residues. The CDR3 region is CASSLGQGAGEQFF. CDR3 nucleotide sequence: TGTGCCAGCAGCCTTGGACAGGGGGCCGGTGAGCAGTTCTTC.